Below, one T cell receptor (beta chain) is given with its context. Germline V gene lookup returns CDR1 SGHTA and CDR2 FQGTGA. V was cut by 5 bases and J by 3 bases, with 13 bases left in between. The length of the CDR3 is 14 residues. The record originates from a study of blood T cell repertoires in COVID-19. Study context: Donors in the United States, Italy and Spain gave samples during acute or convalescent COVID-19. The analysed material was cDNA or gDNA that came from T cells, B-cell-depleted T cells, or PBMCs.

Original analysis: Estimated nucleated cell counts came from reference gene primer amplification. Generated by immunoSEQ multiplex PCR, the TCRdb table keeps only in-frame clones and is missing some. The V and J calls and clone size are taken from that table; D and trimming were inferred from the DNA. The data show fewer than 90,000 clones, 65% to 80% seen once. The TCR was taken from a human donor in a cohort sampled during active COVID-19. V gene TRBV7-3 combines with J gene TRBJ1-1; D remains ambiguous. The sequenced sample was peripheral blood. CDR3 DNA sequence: TGTGCCAGCAGCCCTAGCCGGTCGGACACTGAAGCTTTCTTT. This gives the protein CASSPSRSDTEAFF.